This TCR beta chain was observed in a study of blood T cell repertoires in COVID-19. Study overall: Spain, Italy and the United States supplied samples that represented acute and convalescent COVID-19. T cells, B-cell-depleted T cells, or PBMCs provided the cDNA or gDNA that served as material.

After removal of 5 bases from V and 4 bases from J, the junction contained 6 bases not matched to a gene. The CDR3 has 16 amino acids. CDR1 is SEHNR and CDR2 is FQNEAQ in the germline V gene (reference sequence). Original processing methods: Reference gene primer amplification gave estimated nucleated cell counts. Only in-frame clones appear in the TCRdb table, and some are missing; sequencing was by immunoSEQ multiplex PCR. The V and J calls and clone size were taken over from that table, and D and trimming were inferred from the DNA. The table has over 140,000 clones, 77% seen once; the top ten hold roughly 9%.

The chain couples TRBV7-9 to TRBJ2-3, with 13 nucleotides matching TRBD2. The sample taken for sequencing was peripheral blood. The clonotype comes from a woman in her forties or fifties with active or convalescent COVID-19. CDR3 bases: TGTGCCAGCAGCCTGAGACTAGCGGGGGGAGCAGATACGCAGTATTTT. Amino acid sequence: CASSLRLAGGADTQYF.